This TCR beta chain stems from a study of regulatory T cells in long-lasting Graves disease. CDR3-region Arm-PCR and iRepertoire HTBI primers produced the TCR beta libraries. TCRdb reanalysed the multiplex PCR reads using MiXCR and keeps one entry per CDR3 protein. The table records about 470,000 distinct CDR3 sequences, under 15% of them present only once. Time point of the sample: newly diagnosed GD, antithyroid drugs for less than 3 months. TCR sequences were obtained from RNA taken from PBMCs. CDR1 and CDR2 from the germline V gene are SGDLS and YYNGEE. This CDR3 region has 15 residues. The ends lost 4 bases at V and 5 bases at J; junction bases unmatched: 7. This sample was also put to use in a study of T cells in Graves' hyperthyroidism and ophthalmopathy.

Sequenced material: peripheral blood mononuclear cells (PBMCs), taken at new diagnosis, from a patient treated with antithyroid drugs. J is TRBJ1-4 and V is TRBV9; TRBD1 agrees at 8 bases. The receptor's source is a woman aged 25 to 39 with Graves disease. The CDR3 DNA is TGTGCCAGCAGCAGCAGGGGGCTGACGAATGAAAAACTGTTTTTT. It yields the protein CASSSRGLTNEKLFF.